This T cell receptor (beta chain) is from a study of CD8+CD57+ T cells in acquired aplastic anemia. Study as a whole: DNA per sorted CD4+ or CD8+ sample ranged about 0.19 to 30 ug, averaging around 3 ug.

TCR beta VDJ combinations and CDR3 sequences were profiled from genomic DNA. TCRdb reprocessed the reads with MiXCR, giving one entry per CDR3 protein. Among hundreds of thousands of distinct CDR3 sequences listed, around 60% were seen once. Comment on this clonotype: Its ends do not fully match the called genes, so a read error is possible.

In germline, CDR1 is SGHRS, CDR2 YFSETQ. This CDR3 region has 12 residues. The origin of this receptor is a human donor with severe aplastic anemia or a healthy control (not recorded which). Sequenced sample: sorted CD4+, CD8+, or CD8+CD57+ T cells (not recorded which) from PBMCs. The chain is built from TRBV5-1 and TRBJ1-2; D ambiguous. The CDR3 nucleotides are TGCGTCAGCAGCGTAAGTCGGGCTGGCTACACCTTC. Translating gives CVSSVSRAGYTF.